This entry concerns a single T cell receptor (beta chain). Only in-frame clones appear in the TCRdb table, and some are missing; sequencing was by immunoSEQ multiplex PCR. This sample has 130,000 to 150,000 clones, with approximately 88% found just once. CDR1 and CDR2 from the germline V gene are SGHVS and FQNEAQ. The CDR3 runs 19 residues. Trimming removed 5 bases at V and 7 bases at J, with 30 bases between. The data belong to a study of blood T cell repertoires in COVID-19. Study-wide background: Italy, Spain and the United States were the sources of the convalescent and acute COVID-19 samples. Sources were T cells, B-cell-depleted T cells, or PBMCs; the material itself was cDNA or gDNA.

This clonotype originated in a woman in her forties or fifties with acute or convalescent COVID-19. This sequence joins TRBV7-8 and TRBJ2-1; tentative D call: TRBD2 (5 bases). What was sequenced was peripheral blood. The CDR3 spells CASSPPGGVGWERTNEQFF. The DNA for the CDR3 is TGTGCCAGCAGCCCCCCAGGTGGGGTGGGATGGGAAAGGACTAATGAGCAGTTCTTC.